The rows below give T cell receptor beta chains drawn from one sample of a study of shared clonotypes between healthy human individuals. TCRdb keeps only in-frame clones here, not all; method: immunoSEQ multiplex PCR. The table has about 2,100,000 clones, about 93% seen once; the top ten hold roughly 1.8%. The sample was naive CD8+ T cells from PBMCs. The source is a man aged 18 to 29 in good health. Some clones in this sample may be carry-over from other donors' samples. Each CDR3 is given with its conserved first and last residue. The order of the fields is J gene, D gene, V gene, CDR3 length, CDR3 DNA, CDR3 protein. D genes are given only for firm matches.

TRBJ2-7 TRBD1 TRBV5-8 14 TGTGCCAGCAGCTTACAGACAGGGACCTACGAGCAGTACTTC CASSLQTGTYEQYF
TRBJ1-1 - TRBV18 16 TGTGCCAGCTCACCACGGGGGAGAGGGGGGTACACTGAAGCTTTCTTT CASSPRGRGGYTEAFF
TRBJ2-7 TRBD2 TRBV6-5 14 TGTGCCAGCAGGTACCTAGCGGGAGCCTACGAGCAGTACTTC CASRYLAGAYEQYF
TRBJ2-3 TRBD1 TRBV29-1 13 TGCAGCGTTGTTGACAGGGACACAGATACGCAGTATTTT CSVVDRDTDTQYF
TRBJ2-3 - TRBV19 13 TGTGCCAGTAGTACGCACAGCACAGATACGCAGTATTTT CASSTHSTDTQYF
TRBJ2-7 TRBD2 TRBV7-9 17 TGTGCCAGCAGCCAACTGAGCGGGGGCGCAAAAGACTACGAGCAGTACTTC CASSQLSGGAKDYEQYF
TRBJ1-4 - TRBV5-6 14 TGTGCCAGCAGCTTGGACAGGGAATCCGAAAAACTGTTTTTT CASSLDRESEKLFF
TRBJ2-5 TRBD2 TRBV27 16 TGTGCCAGCAGCCTAAGACTAGCGGGAGTCGATGAGACCCAGTACTTC CASSLRLAGVDETQYF
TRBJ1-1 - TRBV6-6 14 TGTGCCAGCAGTTATAAGGGGTCGAACACTGAAGCTTTCTTT CASSYKGSNTEAFF
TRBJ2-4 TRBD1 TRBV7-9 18 TGTGCCAGCAGCCCAGGGACAGGGGTTAGTCAAGCCAAAAACATTCAGTACTTC CASSPGTGVSQAKNIQYF
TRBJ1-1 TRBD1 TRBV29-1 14 TGCAGCGTCCAACTCCTCGGGACAGCCACTGAAGCTTTCTTT CSVQLLGTATEAFF
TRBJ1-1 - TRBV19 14 TGTGCCAGTAGTATATATAGCGAGAACACTGAAGCTTTCTTT CASSIYSENTEAFF